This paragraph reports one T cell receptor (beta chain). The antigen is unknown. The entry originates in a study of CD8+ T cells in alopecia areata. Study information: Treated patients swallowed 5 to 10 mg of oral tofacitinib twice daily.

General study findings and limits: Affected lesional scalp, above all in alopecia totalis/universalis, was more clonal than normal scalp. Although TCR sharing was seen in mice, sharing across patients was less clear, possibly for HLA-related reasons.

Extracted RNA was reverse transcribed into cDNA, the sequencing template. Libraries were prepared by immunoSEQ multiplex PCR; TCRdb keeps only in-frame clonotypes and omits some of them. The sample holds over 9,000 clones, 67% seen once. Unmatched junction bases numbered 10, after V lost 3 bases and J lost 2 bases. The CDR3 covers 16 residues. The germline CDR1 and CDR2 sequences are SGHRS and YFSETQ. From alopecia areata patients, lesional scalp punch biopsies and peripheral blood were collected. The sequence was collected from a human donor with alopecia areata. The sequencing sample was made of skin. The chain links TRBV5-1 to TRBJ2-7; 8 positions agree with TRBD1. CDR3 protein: CASSSSGGQTPYEQYF. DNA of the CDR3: TGCGCCAGCAGCTCCTCAGGGGGCCAAACCCCCTACGAGCAGTACTTC.